The sequence of this TCR beta chain was determined in a study of cytomegalovirus exposure and HLA in healthy donors. General study results and limits: Excluded: some indistinguishable V segments such as TRBV6-2 and TRBV6-3. It was reported that the classifier diagnosed cytomegalovirus status with high specificity and sensitivity in both the original and validation cohorts. Later analysis demonstrated an association between a missense DCLRE1C variant and TCR beta V- and J-gene trimming.

Primers included in the PCR were 60 Vbeta and 13 Jbeta primers. Measured with immunoSEQ multiplex PCR; TCRdb has only the in-frame clones, and not every one. The sample records 200,000 to 250,000 clones, more than 60% being singletons. V lost 5 bases, J lost 1 base, and 6 bases stayed unmatched. CDR1 and CDR2 from the germline V gene are PRHDT and FYEKMQ (reference sequence). CDR3 length equals 16 residues. On this clone itself: What it binds is unknown.

Sequencing used PBMCs. The genes are TRBV13 and TRBJ2-2; TRBD1 matches at 8 bases. The source of this sequence is a middle-aged man in good health and CMV-seronegative. DNA of the CDR3: TGTGCCAGCAGCCTATCAGGGGGCATGAACACCGGGGAGCTGTTTTTT. Amino acid sequence: CASSLSGGMNTGELFF.